Listed here are 26 T cell receptor beta chains from one sample, sequenced in a study of blood T cell repertoires in COVID-19 (dated by TCRdb to the early 2020s). Receptors were amplified or captured by the immunoSEQ multiplex PCR assay. Held by TCRdb, this immuneACCESS table contains in-frame sequences only and omits some clones. Under half of the omission traces to an unresolved V gene where checked; the cause of the rest is unknown. The table for this sample lists about 76,000 clones; roughly nine tenths of them were counted only once. The leading ten clones occupy about 8.9% of the sample. Sequencing input: peripheral blood. Every receptor here comes from a human donor in a cohort sampled during active COVID-19.

The chain joins TRBV7-2 to TRBJ2-3; the D gene is possibly TRBD1 (6 bases). This CDR3 contains 14 residues. Per germline, CDR1 SGHTA and CDR2 FQGNSA. V lost 7 bases and J lost 0, with 11 bases in between. The CDR3 DNA sequence: TGTGCCAGCAAAACAGGGCCTAGCACAGATACGCAGTATTTT. Its protein is CASKTGPSTDTQYF.

The chain is built from TRBV6-6 and TRBJ2-7, with TRBD2 matching over 16 bases. CDR1 and CDR2 from the germline V gene are MNHNY and SVGAGI (reference sequence). V lost 6 bases and J lost 1; bases outside the gene matches: 15. CDR3 length: 20 residues. The CDR3 spells CASSRYPGLAGGRRSYEQYF. The CDR3 DNA sequence: TGTGCCAGCAGCCGATATCCGGGACTAGCGGGAGGGCGGAGGTCCTACGAGCAGTACTTC.

This clone came up once. The gene calls are TRBV27 and TRBJ2-7; TRBD2 might be the D (5 bases). Trimming took 2 bases from V and 1 from J, leaving 12 bases between them. Germline CDR1 MNHEY, CDR2 SMNVEV (reference sequence). This CDR3 has 15 residues. CDR3 sequence: CASSLDYFRSYEQYF. In DNA, the CDR3 is TGTGCCAGCAGTTTAGACTACTTTAGGTCCTACGAGCAGTACTTC.

The V gene is TRBV28, the J gene TRBJ1-5; 8 bases are shared with TRBD1. Germline CDR1 MDHEN, CDR2 SYDVKM. CDR3 size: 13 residues. V was pared by 2 bases and J by 10 bases, with 4 bases of the junction left unmatched. CDR3 loop: CASSLQGADPQHF. DNA for the CDR3: TGTGCCAGCAGTTTACAGGGGGCAGATCCCCAGCATTTT.

This clone occurred once. V gene TRBV10-3 combines with J gene TRBJ1-3; 10 bases agree with TRBD1. The CDR3 is made up of 13 amino acids. Germline CDR1 ENHRY, CDR2 SYGVKD. V gave up 10 bases and J gave up 4 bases; unmatched junction bases: 4. CDR3 amino acids: CATGTGDGNTIYF. The CDR3 DNA follows: TGTGCCACAGGGACAGGGGACGGAAACACCATATATTTT.

V is TRBV4-2 and J is TRBJ2-7, with 13 bases fitting TRBD2. This CDR3 contains 16 residues. Trimming took 4 bases from V and 0 from J; bases not matched to a gene: 3. Germline assignment: CDR1 LGHNA and CDR2 YNFKEQ. CDR3 residues: CASSPGTSGISYEQYF. Written as DNA, the CDR3 is TGTGCCAGCAGCCCTGGGACTAGCGGGATCTCCTACGAGCAGTACTTC.

The chain employs TRBV5-1 and TRBJ2-2; D possibly corresponds to TRBD2 (5 bases). V was shortened by 0 bases and J by 0 bases, with 9 bases between the two germline ends. The CDR3 is made up of 16 amino acids. Germline V gene lookup returns CDR1 SGHRS and CDR2 YFSETQ. The DNA of the CDR3 is TGCGCCAGCAGCTTGGGGGGAGTTTCGAACACCGGGGAGCTGTTTTTT. Translated, it gives CASSLGGVSNTGELFF.

CDR3 sequence reads: CASSAQGFHEQYF. The CDR3 DNA is TGTGCCAGCAGCGCCCAGGGTTTCCACGAGCAGTACTTC. The gene calls are TRBV2 and TRBJ2-7; possibly TRBD1 for D (5 bases). V gave up 6 bases and J gave up 5 bases, with 14 bases separating them. The germline CDR1 and CDR2 sequences are SNHLY and FYNNEI. The CDR3 extends over 13 amino acids.

This clone occurred a few times. The chain employs TRBV30 and TRBJ1-1; D unclear. V was pared by 2 bases and J by 8 bases, with 18 bases between. CDR3 length: 14 residues. Germline V gene lookup returns CDR1 GTSNPN and CDR2 SVGIG (reference sequence). CDR3 in amino acids: CAWSIFRRQPEAFF. In nucleotides, the CDR3 is TGTGCCTGGAGTATTTTTCGGCGGCAGCCAGAAGCTTTCTTT.

The chain recombines TRBV3-1 (or the pseudogene TRBV3-2) with TRBJ2-7, with 7 bases lining up with TRBD2. The CDR3 is made up of 14 amino acids. Germline-derived CDR1 and CDR2 are LGHDT and YNNKEL (reference sequence). Unmatched junction bases numbered 6, after V lost 2 bases and J lost 5 bases. CDR3: CASSQSGTTHEQYF. The CDR3 nucleotides read TGTGCCAGCAGCCAATCCGGGACTACTCACGAGCAGTACTTC.

The chain employs TRBV29-1 and TRBJ1-5; the D is unclear. CDR1 is SQVTM and CDR2 is ANQGSEA in the germline V gene. The CDR3 is made up of 13 amino acids. V was cut by 4 bases and J by 0 bases, with 7 bases left in between. The CDR3 reads CSVVDNSNQPQHF. CDR3 sequence (DNA): TGCAGCGTTGTAGATAATAGCAATCAGCCCCAGCATTTT.

This clone turned up a few times. This rearrangement joins TRBV25-1 to TRBJ2-5, with 9 bases identical to TRBD1. The germline V gene encodes CDR1 MGHDK and CDR2 SYGVNS. This CDR3 is 15 amino acids long. J lost 4 bases, V lost 3 bases, and 6 bases had no gene match. CDR3 protein: CASSEGTGWGETQYF. CDR3 sequence (DNA): TGTGCCAGCAGTGAGGGGACAGGGTGGGGAGAGACCCAGTACTTC.

This clone was detected once. The chain uses TRBV7-9 and TRBJ2-3, with D possibly matching TRBD2 (5 bases). The germline V gene encodes CDR1 SEHNR and CDR2 FQNEAQ (reference sequence). The CDR3 consists of 15 residues. V gave up 2 bases and J gave up 7 bases, with 16 bases separating them. In nucleotides, the CDR3 is TGTGCCAGCAGCTTATACGACGCGGGCGGAAATACGCAGTATTTT. Protein sequence: CASSLYDAGGNTQYF. Variable domain in full (rest from reference TRBV7-9 and TRBJ2-3): DTGVSQNPRHKITKRGQNVTFRCDPISEHNRLYWYRQTLGQGPEFLTYFQNEAQLEKSRLLSDRFSAERPKGSFSTLEIQRTEQGDSAMYLCASSLYDAGGNTQYFGPGTRLTVL.

The chain couples TRBV6-2 or TRBV6-3 to TRBJ2-1; TRBD2 matches at 11 bases. The CDR3 consists of 16 residues. Germline V gene lookup returns CDR1 MNHEY and CDR2 SVGEGT. With V trimmed by 4 bases and J by 3 bases, 5 bases remained unmatched. The CDR3 nucleotides read TGTGCCAGCAGTTTAGCGGGAGGGTTTAGCTACAATGAGCAGTTCTTC. Translated, it gives CASSLAGGFSYNEQFF.

The J gene is TRBJ1-3, the V gene TRBV6-5, with D possibly TRBD1 on 5 matching bases. The CDR3 is 15 amino acids. The V gene's germline CDR1 is MNHEY and CDR2 SVGAGI. The V gene lost 6 bases and the J gene lost 1 base, with 13 bases spanning the gap. The CDR3 loop is CASSQAGGSGNTIYF. CDR3 DNA sequence: TGTGCCAGCAGCCAAGCGGGGGGGTCTGGAAACACCATATATTTT.

The chain joins TRBV27 to TRBJ1-2, with TRBD1 as a possible D gene (6 bases). Germline-derived CDR1 and CDR2 are MNHEY and SMNVEV (reference sequence). The CDR3 consists of 16 residues. The V and J ends lost 5 bases and 3 bases respectively, with 19 bases between them. The CDR3 spells CASSRGTSEGYYGYTF. As DNA, the CDR3 is TGTGCCAGCAGTCGAGGGACAAGCGAGGGTTACTATGGCTACACCTTC.

V and J are TRBV6-5 and TRBJ1-2; 8 nucleotides align to TRBD1. Trimming removed 5 bases from V and 5 bases from J; junction bases left unmatched: 10. The CDR3 is made up of 15 amino acids. Germline CDR1 is MNHEY and CDR2 is SVGAGI. CDR3 DNA sequence: TGTGCCAGCAGTCGCAACCGGGACAGGTTATATGGCTACACCTTC. This encodes CASSRNRDRLYGYTF.

The V and J genes are TRBV10-3 and TRBJ1-1; 7 bases map to TRBD1. The CDR3 spans 17 residues. CDR1 and CDR2 (germline): ENHRY, SYGVKD. V lost 0 bases, J lost 1 base, and 8 bases stayed unmatched. CDR3 loop: CAISESGGGRGNTEAFF. The CDR3 coding sequence is TGTGCCATCAGTGAGTCCGGAGGGGGCAGGGGGAACACTGAAGCTTTCTTT.

This chain connects TRBV19 to TRBJ1-5; 7 nucleotides align to TRBD1. Germline trimming cut 3 bases from V and 4 bases from J; bases unmatched to any gene: 3. The CDR3 is 14 residues long. CDR1 and CDR2 from the germline V gene are LNHDA and SQIVND (reference sequence). CDR3 DNA sequence: TGTGCCAGTAGTATGGGGACAGATAATCAGCCCCAGCATTTT. Amino acids: CASSMGTDNQPQHF.

The rearrangement links TRBV28 to TRBJ2-3, with 12 bases identical to TRBD2. V was pared by 4 bases and J by 1 base, with 12 bases of the junction left unmatched. Looked up from germline, CDR1 is MDHEN and CDR2 is SYDVKM. This CDR3 comprises 19 residues. CDR3 DNA sequence: TGTGCCAGCAGTTCCCCTCTAGCGGGAGGGCCCCCTGGCACAGATACGCAGTATTTT. Amino acid sequence: CASSSPLAGGPPGTDTQYF.

V and J are TRBV19 and TRBJ2-7; TRBD2 matches at 10 bases. The V gene's germline CDR1 is LNHDA and CDR2 SQIVND (reference sequence). The CDR3 is made up of 16 amino acids. V lost 3 bases and J lost 0; bases outside the gene matches: 5. The CDR3 spells CASSIGAGGNSYEQYF. The CDR3 DNA is TGTGCCAGTAGTATCGGAGCGGGAGGGAACTCCTACGAGCAGTACTTC.

The chain carries TRBV7-2 and TRBJ2-7; 12 bases are shared with TRBD2. V lost 5 bases, J lost 5 bases, and 10 bases stayed unmatched. Germline V gives CDR1 SGHTA, CDR2 FQGNSA. CDR3 length equals 16 residues. This CDR3 reads CASSLRGLAGGHEQYF. CDR3 bases: TGTGCCAGCAGCCTGCGGGGGCTAGCGGGAGGGCACGAGCAGTACTTC.

Details on this clone: The same CDR3 arises from other DNA sequences in this sample as well. The chain employs TRBV9 and TRBJ2-7; TRBD2 matches at 14 bases. V lost 2 bases and J lost 6; bases outside the gene matches: 4. The CDR3 runs to 15 residues. Germline CDR1 and CDR2: SGDLS and YYNGEE. The CDR3 spells CASSVGGLAGGEQYF. CDR3 coding DNA: TGTGCCAGCAGCGTGGGCGGACTAGCGGGAGGCGAGCAGTACTTC.

The chain is built from TRBV11-3 and TRBJ2-2; D is perhaps TRBD1 (7 bases). Germline-derived CDR1 and CDR2 are SGHNT and YENEEA. Trimming left V 5 bases short and J 1 base short, with 14 bases between. The CDR3 contains 16 residues. CDR3 in DNA: TGTGCCAGCAGCCCAAGGGGGCGGGAGAACACCGGGGAGCTGTTTTTT. Translated: CASSPRGRENTGELFF.

This chain joins TRBV28 and TRBJ1-1; perhaps TRBD1 as D (6 bases). The V gene lost 5 bases and the J gene lost 6 bases, with 10 bases spanning the gap. CDR3 size: 12 residues. Germline CDR1 is MDHEN and CDR2 is SYDVKM. This CDR3 is CASSKQGSEAFF. CDR3 nucleotide sequence: TGTGCCAGCAGTAAACAGGGATCTGAAGCTTTCTTT.

This clone was picked up a small number of times. V usage is TRBV5-1 and J usage is TRBJ2-1; 12 nucleotides agree with TRBD1. J was trimmed by 10 bases and V by 3 bases; bases with no gene match: 5. CDR3 length: 14 residues. Germline assignment: CDR1 SGHRS and CDR2 YFSETQ. The CDR3 bases are TGCGCCAGCAGCTCGGGACAGGGGGCATACGAGCAGTTCTTC. Protein product: CASSSGQGAYEQFF. The whole variable domain, filled in from reference TRBV5-1 and TRBJ2-1, reads KAGVTQTPRYLIKTRGQQVTLSCSPISGHRSVSWYQQTPGQGLQFLFEYFSETQRNKGNFPGRFSGRQFSNSRSEMNVSTLELGDSALYLCASSSGQGAYEQFFGPGTRLTVL.